This T cell receptor beta chain was sequenced in a study of PD-L1 blockade in urothelial cancer. In the study overall: When patients started atezolizumab in the mid-2010s, it was given at 1,200 mg intravenously every 3 weeks. Prior chemotherapy in patients spanned 0 to 3 regimens.

Trimming left V 6 bases short and J 1 base short, with 15 bases between. Per the germline V gene, CDR1 is ENHRY and CDR2 is SYGVKD. The length of the CDR3 is 15 residues. Patients were living with locally advanced or metastatic urothelial carcinoma. TCRdb's table, derived via immunoSEQ multiplex PCR, lists solely in-frame clones and lacks some. The sample has around 22,000 clones; around nine tenths are singletons. The specimen comprised PBMCs, sampled around atezolizumab (anti-PD-L1) treatment. The gene calls are TRBV10-3 and TRBJ2-5; TRBD2 might be the D (6 bases). The source is a man aged 45-65 years with urothelial cancer. CDR3 amino acids: CAIRGDSGSQETQYF. CDR3 coding DNA: TGTGCCATCAGGGGGGACTCGGGGAGCCAAGAGACCCAGTACTTC.